The clone carrying this T cell receptor beta chain has ten or more counts. Antigen unknown. The source of the sample is a study of molecular identifiers for immune sequencing clone quantification. TCRdb itself ran the PCR reads through MiXCR, one entry per CDR3 protein. This sample yields 15,000 to 20,000 distinct CDR3 sequences, of which roughly 20% are seen a single time; roughly 6.7% belongs to the top ten. General study points: Over 99% of effector molecules, yet under 1% of naive-cell molecules, were held by clones above 20 RNA copies.

The germline V gene has CDR1 MDHEN and CDR2 SYDVKM. The CDR3 contains 14 residues. V lost 2 bases and J 7 bases, leaving 14 bases between the germline ends. This chain links TRBV28 with TRBJ1-1; D call uncertain. Sequencing was carried out using naive CD8+ T cells from blood, with Jurkat cell RNA spiked in. Subset meaning: FACS-sorted CD8+CD4-CCR7+CD45RA+ naive T cells. The receptor's source is a human donor in good health. Some libraries in this study had Jurkat cell RNA spiked in. CDR3 amino acids: CASSLGGSAGEAFF. Written as DNA, the CDR3 is TGTGCCAGCAGTTTAGGTGGCAGTGCGGGTGAAGCTTTCTTT.